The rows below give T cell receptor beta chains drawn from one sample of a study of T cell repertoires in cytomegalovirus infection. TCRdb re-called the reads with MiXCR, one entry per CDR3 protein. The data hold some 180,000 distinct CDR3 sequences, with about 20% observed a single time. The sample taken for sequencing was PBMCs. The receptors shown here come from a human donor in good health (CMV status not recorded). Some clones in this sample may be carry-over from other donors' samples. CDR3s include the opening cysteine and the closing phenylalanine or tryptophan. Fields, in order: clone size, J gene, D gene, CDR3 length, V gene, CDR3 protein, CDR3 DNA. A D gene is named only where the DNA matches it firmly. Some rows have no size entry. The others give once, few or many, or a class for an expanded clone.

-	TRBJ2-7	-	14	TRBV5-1	CASSLRDSVYEQYF	TGCGCCAGCAGCTTAAGGGATTCCGTCTACGAGCAGTACTTC
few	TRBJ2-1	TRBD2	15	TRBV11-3	CASRWTSGRGNEQFF	TGTGCCAGCAGATGGACTAGCGGGAGAGGAAATGAGCAGTTCTTC
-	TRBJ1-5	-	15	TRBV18	CASSQGDFGNQPQHF	TGTGCCAGCTCACAGGGTGACTTCGGCAATCAGCCCCAGCATTTT
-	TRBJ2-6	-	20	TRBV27	CASSSRIGNRESSGANVLTF	TGTGCCAGCAGTTCACGCATAGGGAACAGGGAGAGCTCTGGGGCCAACGTCCTGACTTTC
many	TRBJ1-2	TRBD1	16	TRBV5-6	CASSTPGTGVNYGYTF	TGTGCCAGCAGCACCCCCGGGACAGGGGTTAACTATGGCTACACCTTC
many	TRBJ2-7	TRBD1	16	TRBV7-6	CASSLARDSPTYEQYF	TGTGCCAGCAGCTTAGCGAGGGACAGCCCGACCTACGAGCAGTACTTC
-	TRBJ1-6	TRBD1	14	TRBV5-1	CASSLADRESPLHF	TGCGCCAGCAGCTTGGCAGACAGGGAATCACCCCTCCACTTT
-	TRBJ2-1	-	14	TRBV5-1	CASSPVRTENEQFF	TGCGCCAGCAGCCCTGTTCGGACTGAGAATGAGCAGTTCTTC
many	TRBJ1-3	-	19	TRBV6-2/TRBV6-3	CASSYSSRMRPGDRNTIYF	TGTGCCAGCAGTTACTCGTCCCGGATGAGGCCAGGGGATCGGAACACCATATATTTT
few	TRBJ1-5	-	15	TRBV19	CASSRSPSSNQPQHF	TGTGCCAGTAGTAGGTCCCCTAGCAGCAATCAGCCCCAGCATTTT
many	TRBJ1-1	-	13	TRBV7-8	CASNPGGGTEAFF	TGTGCCAGTAATCCGGGAGGCGGCACTGAAGCTTTCTTT
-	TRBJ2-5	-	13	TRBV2	CASSHRRQETQYF	TGTGCCAGCAGTCACCGCAGACAAGAGACCCAGTACTTC
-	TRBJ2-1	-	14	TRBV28	CARSLVLKNNEQFF	TGTGCCCGCAGTTTAGTTCTGAAGAACAATGAGCAGTTCTTC
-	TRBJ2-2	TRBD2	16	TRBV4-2	CASRGLAGGRTGELFF	TGTGCCAGCAGGGGGCTAGCGGGAGGAAGGACCGGGGAGCTGTTTTTT
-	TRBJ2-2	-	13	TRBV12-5	CASAYINTGELFF	TGTGCTAGCGCCTACATAAACACCGGGGAGCTGTTTTTT
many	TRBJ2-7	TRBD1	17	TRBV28	CASKIGTGGAWGSEQYF	TGTGCCAGCAAAATTGGGACAGGGGGCGCCTGGGGATCCGAGCAGTACTTC
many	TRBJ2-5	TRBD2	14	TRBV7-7	CASSVGLAGETQYF	TGTGCCAGCAGCGTGGGACTAGCTGGGGAGACCCAGTACTTC
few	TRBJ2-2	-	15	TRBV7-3	CASSLSARGAGELFF	TGTGCCAGCAGCTTAAGTGCCAGAGGGGCCGGGGAGCTGTTTTTT
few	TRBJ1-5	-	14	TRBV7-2	CASSLAAVYQPQHF	TGTGCCAGCAGCTTAGCGGCGGTGTATCAGCCCCAGCATTTT
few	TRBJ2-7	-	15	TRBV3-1	CASSPAPGLSYEQYF	TGTGCCAGCAGCCCTGCTCCGGGACTCTCCTACGAGCAGTACTTC
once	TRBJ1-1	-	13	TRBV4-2	CASSYQVNTEAFF	TGTGCCAGCAGCTACCAAGTGAACACTGAAGCTTTCTTT
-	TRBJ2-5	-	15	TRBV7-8	CASSLAVLGGETQYF	TGTGCCAGCAGCTTAGCAGTTTTGGGTGGAGAGACCCAGTACTTC
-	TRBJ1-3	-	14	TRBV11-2	CASRGIEKGNTIYF	TGTGCCAGCAGAGGGATAGAGAAGGGAAACACCATATATTTT
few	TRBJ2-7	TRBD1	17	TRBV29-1	CSVEEGVGQGGIYEQYF	TGCAGCGTTGAAGAAGGGGTCGGACAGGGTGGGATCTACGAGCAGTACTTC
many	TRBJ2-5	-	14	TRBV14	CASSYGQLKETQYF	TGTGCCAGCAGCTACGGACAGCTCAAAGAGACCCAGTACTTC
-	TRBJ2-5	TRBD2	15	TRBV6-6	CASIRRESSQETQNF	TGTGCCAGCATTAGGCGGGAGTCATCCCAAGAGACCCAGAACTTC
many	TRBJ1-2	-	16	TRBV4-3	CASSRKNGQPTYGYTF	TGCGCCAGCAGCCGTAAGAACGGACAGCCGACCTATGGCTACACCTTC
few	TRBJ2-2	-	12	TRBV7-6	CASSQRTGELFF	TGTGCCAGCAGCCAACGCACCGGGGAGCTGTTTTTT
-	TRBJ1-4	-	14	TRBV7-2	CASSLGGRIEKLFF	TGTGCCAGCAGCTTAGGGGGCAGGATTGAAAAACTGTTTTTT
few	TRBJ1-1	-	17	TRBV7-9	CASSSLPGRRQGTEAFF	TGTGCCAGCAGCTCCTTACCGGGACGGCGCCAGGGGACTGAAGCTTTCTTT
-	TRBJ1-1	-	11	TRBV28	CASSSNFEAFF	TGTGCCAGCAGTAGTAACTTTGAAGCTTTCTTT
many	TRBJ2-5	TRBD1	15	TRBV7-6	CASSLGTGWQETQYF	TGTGCCAGCAGCTTAGGGACAGGGTGGCAAGAGACCCAGTACTTC
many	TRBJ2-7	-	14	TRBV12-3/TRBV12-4	CASSNADAAYEQYF	TGTGCCAGCAGTAACGCGGACGCCGCCTACGAGCAGTACTTC
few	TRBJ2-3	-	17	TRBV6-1	CASSEPPSGISTDTQYF	TGTGCCAGCAGTGAACCCCCTTCGGGGATTAGCACAGATACGCAGTATTTT
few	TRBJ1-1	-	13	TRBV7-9	CASSTGTNTEAFF	TGTGCCAGCAGCACCGGCACCAACACTGAAGCTTTCTTT
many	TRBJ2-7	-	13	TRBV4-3	CASSQVVGSEQYF	TGCGCCAGCAGCCAAGTGGTAGGTTCCGAGCAGTACTTC
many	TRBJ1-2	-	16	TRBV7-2	CASSPRGRVANYGYTF	TGTGCCAGCAGCCCAAGAGGACGGGTAGCTAACTATGGCTACACCTTC
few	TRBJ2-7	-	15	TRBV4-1	CASSQAHGSSYEQYF	TGCGCCAGCAGCCAAGCCCACGGTTCTTCCTACGAGCAGTACTTC
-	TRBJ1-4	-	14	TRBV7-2	CASSFRPTTEKLFF	TGTGCCAGCAGCTTTAGACCGACAACGGAAAAACTGTTTTTT
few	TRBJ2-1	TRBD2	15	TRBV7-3	CASSLRTSGGHEQFF	TGTGCCAGCAGCTTAAGGACTAGCGGGGGCCATGAGCAGTTCTTC
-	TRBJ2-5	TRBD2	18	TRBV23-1	CASSQLLGREGQEETQYF	TGCGCCAGCAGTCAATTATTAGGTCGGGAGGGCCAGGAAGAGACCCAGTACTTC